What follows are 5 T cell receptor beta chains derived from one specimen sequenced in a study of patients and donors after allogeneic stem cell transplantation. MiXCR, run by TCRdb on the RT-PCR reads, gives a single entry per CDR3 protein. This table has around 2,500 distinct CDR3 sequences, 6% to 9% appearing once. Sequences were obtained from blood, either unsorted or a sorted T cell fraction (not recorded which). The source of these receptors is a human donor who was either an allogeneic HSCT recipient or a stem cell or donor lymphocyte infusion donor (not recorded which). It is not recorded whose cells these are; they may come from a transplant donor.

This clonotype was observed a handful of times. J is TRBJ1-1 and V is TRBV29-1; 11 bases line up with TRBD1. Germline values: CDR1 SQVTM, CDR2 ANQGSEA. V trimming: 6 bases; J trimming: 1 base; junction bases outside the gene matches: 1. CDR3 length: 13 amino acids. Written as DNA, the CDR3 is TGCAGCGTCGGGACAGGGGGGAACACTGAAGCTTTCTTT. Its translation: CSVGTGGNTEAFF.

This clonotype was detected only a few times. This rearrangement joins TRBV29-1 to TRBJ2-7, with TRBD2 as a possible D gene (6 bases). Trimming took 4 bases from V and 7 from J, leaving 11 bases between them. CDR1 SQVTM and CDR2 ANQGSEA come from the germline V gene. CDR3 length equals 11 residues. CDR3 protein: CSVATSWEQYF. In DNA form, the CDR3 reads TGCAGCGTTGCGACTAGTTGGGAGCAGTACTTC.

In the case of this clonotype: The junction does not match germline at one end; this may be a read error. This chain joins TRBV6-2 or TRBV6-3 and TRBJ1-1; D is possibly TRBD1 (5 bases). Germline CDR1 is MNHEY and CDR2 is SVGEGT. This CDR3 region has 17 residues. CDR3 DNA: TGTGCCAGCAGTTACACTATAGGGGTCGATTTGGACACTGAAGCTCTCTTT. This encodes CASSYTIGVDLDTEALF.

By proportion, this clonotype is medium-sized. V gene TRBV7-2 combines with J gene TRBJ2-5, with D uncertain. The CDR3 length is 13 residues. Trimming shortened V by 6 bases and J by 5 bases, and 13 bases separated the two germline ends. Germline V gene lookup returns CDR1 SGHTA and CDR2 FQGNSA. DNA for the CDR3: TGTGCCAGCAGTCGGAGCCTCGGGGAGACCCAGTACTTC. Its protein is CASSRSLGETQYF.

Relative to its sample, this clonotype is medium-sized. The chain combines TRBV29-1 with TRBJ2-3, with D possibly matching TRBD2 (6 bases). Germline V gene lookup returns CDR1 SQVTM and CDR2 ANQGSEA. This CDR3 is 15 amino acids long. Between the trimmed V and J ends, which lost 7 bases and 0 bases, there was a span of 17 bases. CDR3: CSAELSGTSTDTQYF. Written as DNA, the CDR3 is TGCAGCGCCGAACTTAGCGGTACAAGCACAGATACGCAGTATTTT.